These 2 T cell receptor beta chains came from one sample sequenced in a study of blood T cell repertoires in COVID-19 (dated by TCRdb to the early 2020s). Receptors were amplified or captured by the immunoSEQ multiplex PCR assay. The table comes from immuneACCESS by way of TCRdb, which keeps in-frame sequences with V and J called. Part of the clones is missing from these tables; in studies checked, under half for an unresolved V gene and the rest for unknown reasons. Across this sample there are about 74,000 clones, with around 75% seen only once. Of the sample, over 20% is held by the ten largest clones. Sequencing was done on a sample of peripheral blood. These receptors came from a man aged 65-85 years with acute or convalescent COVID-19.

This clone was observed at least ten times. V usage is TRBV7-9 and J usage is TRBJ2-1; 7 nucleotides align to TRBD2. From germline, CDR1 is SEHNR and CDR2 FQNEAQ (reference sequence). The CDR3 covers 16 residues. Trimming cost V 4 bases and J 3 bases; bases outside gene matches: 9. The CDR3 DNA sequence: TGTGCCAGCAGCTACCCCAGTCGGGGGGACTACAATGAGCAGTTCTTC. Residues: CASSYPSRGDYNEQFF.

This clone was recorded only once. The V and J genes are TRBV7-9 and TRBJ2-7, with TRBD2 matching over 8 bases. Unmatched junction bases numbered 4, after V lost 3 bases and J lost 3 bases. The germline gives CDR1 SEHNR, CDR2 FQNEAQ (reference sequence). This CDR3 has 14 residues. The CDR3 region has the DNA TGTGCCAGCAGCTTCTCGCGGGAGGACTACGAGCAGTACTTC. The encoded protein is CASSFSREDYEQYF.